Listed below are T cell receptor beta chains from one sample, sequenced in a study of OX40 agonist ivuxolimab in advanced cancers. Using immunoSEQ multiplex PCR, the repertoire was profiled, and TCRdb retains in-frame clones only, with some absent. The sample carries approximately 82,000 clones, approximately 82% recorded once. The sample here was CD4+ or CD8+ T cells sorted from blood, taken in a trial of the OX40 agonist ivuxolimab. These receptor sequences come from an adult with an advanced solid tumor such as melanoma, head and neck, liver or kidney cancer. CDR3s include the opening cysteine and the closing phenylalanine or tryptophan. The order of the fields is V gene, D gene, clone size, J gene, CDR3 protein, CDR3 DNA. A D gene is named only where the DNA matches it firmly. Not every row has a clone size; where given, it reads once, few, many or a size class.

V: TRBV30
D: TRBD2
size: -
J: TRBJ2-1
CDR3: CASSGGAWNEQFF
DNA: TGTGCCTCAAGCGGGGGGGCGTGGAATGAGCAGTTCTTC

V: TRBV6-5
D: -
size: few
J: TRBJ2-7
CDR3: CASSYSTGYEQYF
DNA: TGTGCCAGCAGTTACTCGACCGGCTACGAGCAGTACTTC

V: TRBV10-3
D: TRBD1
size: -
J: TRBJ1-1
CDR3: CAISDPGAGGENTEAFF
DNA: TGTGCCATCAGTGACCCCGGGGCAGGGGGCGAGAACACTGAAGCTTTCTTT

V: TRBV19
D: -
size: -
J: TRBJ2-2
CDR3: CASRERANTGELFF
DNA: TGTGCCAGTAGGGAAAGGGCGAACACCGGGGAGCTGTTTTTT

V: TRBV11-2
D: -
size: -
J: TRBJ1-2
CDR3: CASSPDRHYGYTF
DNA: TGTGCCAGCAGCCCGGACAGACACTATGGCTACACCTTC

V: TRBV6-5
D: -
size: -
J: TRBJ1-1
CDR3: CASSYDTLNTEAFF
DNA: TGTGCCAGCAGTTATGACACCTTGAACACTGAAGCTTTCTTT

V: TRBV7-2
D: -
size: -
J: TRBJ1-2
CDR3: CASSLDLRRAYHYGYTF
DNA: TGTGCCAGCAGCTTAGATTTGCGGAGAGCTTACCATTATGGCTACACCTTC

V: TRBV19
D: TRBD1
size: -
J: TRBJ1-2
CDR3: CASSRGQGGYGYTF
DNA: TGTGCCAGTAGTCGCGGACAGGGGGGCTATGGCTACACCTTC

V: TRBV5-1
D: -
size: -
J: TRBJ1-5
CDR3: CASSLGESNQPQHF
DNA: TGCGCCAGCAGCTTGGGGGAAAGCAATCAGCCCCAGCATTTT

V: TRBV11-2
D: -
size: few
J: TRBJ1-3
CDR3: CASSFKGVDTIYF
DNA: TGTGCCAGCAGCTTCAAGGGTGTCGACACCATATATTTT

V: TRBV4-2
D: -
size: -
J: TRBJ2-5
CDR3: CASSQEAGTTIQTQYF
DNA: TGTGCCAGCAGCCAAGAGGCAGGGACCACTATTCAGACCCAGTACTTC

V: TRBV19
D: -
size: once
J: TRBJ2-7
CDR3: CASSVRVGERYEQYF
DNA: TGTGCCAGTAGTGTCCGGGTCGGAGAGCGCTACGAGCAGTACTTC

V: TRBV2
D: -
size: -
J: TRBJ2-5
CDR3: CASRLLAPQETQYF
DNA: TGTGCCAGCAGATTACTAGCCCCCCAAGAGACCCAGTACTTC

V: TRBV2
D: -
size: -
J: TRBJ2-3
CDR3: CASRAGLGADTQYF
DNA: TGTGCCAGCAGGGCAGGGCTGGGGGCAGATACGCAGTATTTT

V: TRBV19
D: -
size: -
J: TRBJ1-2
CDR3: CASSMSRNLNGYTF
DNA: TGTGCCAGTAGCATGTCCCGGAATCTGAATGGCTACACCTTC

V: TRBV2
D: -
size: -
J: TRBJ1-2
CDR3: CASSEGSFNYGYTF
DNA: TGTGCCAGCAGTGAGGGTAGCTTTAACTATGGCTACACCTTC

V: TRBV7-9
D: -
size: -
J: TRBJ1-2
CDR3: CASSQDSFGGGYTF
DNA: TGTGCCAGCAGCCAAGACAGCTTCGGAGGTGGCTACACCTTC

V: TRBV28
D: -
size: few
J: TRBJ2-3
CDR3: CASSLWQAAYLPDTQYF
DNA: TGTGCCAGCAGTTTATGGCAGGCCGCTTATCTCCCAGATACGCAGTATTTT

V: TRBV19
D: -
size: few
J: TRBJ1-4
CDR3: CASSTSETTNEKLFF
DNA: TGTGCCAGTAGTACCTCAGAAACAACTAATGAAAAACTGTTTTTT

V: TRBV30
D: -
size: -
J: TRBJ2-7
CDR3: CAWSYAYEQYF
DNA: TGTGCCTGGAGTTACGCATACGAGCAGTACTTC

V: TRBV15
D: -
size: -
J: TRBJ2-7
CDR3: CATSRPRAEQYF
DNA: TGTGCCACCAGCAGACCCCGGGCCGAGCAGTACTTC

V: TRBV7-6
D: -
size: few
J: TRBJ1-6
CDR3: CASSLSDDGSPLHF
DNA: TGTGCCAGCAGCTTGAGCGATGATGGATCACCCCTCCACTTT

V: TRBV4-2
D: -
size: -
J: TRBJ2-7
CDR3: CASSQVTRGLLRGEQYF
DNA: TGTGCCAGCAGCCAAGTAACACGCGGGCTGCTGAGGGGCGAGCAGTACTTC

V: TRBV6-1
D: -
size: -
J: TRBJ1-1
CDR3: CASTRQAGLNTEAFF
DNA: TGTGCCAGCACAAGACAGGCGGGACTTAACACTGAAGCTTTCTTT

V: TRBV4-1
D: -
size: -
J: TRBJ1-3
CDR3: CASSQEGGLGGNTIYF
DNA: TGCGCCAGCAGCCAAGAAGGAGGGCTAGGAGGAAACACCATATATTTT